This T cell receptor (beta chain) was documented in a study of T cell changes during pregnancy in multiple sclerosis. Clones were read by immunoSEQ multiplex PCR, and TCRdb kept only the in-frame ones, dropping some. This table holds about 46,000 clones, approximately 90% found once. Germline V gene lookup returns CDR1 MGHRA and CDR2 YSYEKL. After removal of 2 bases from V and 7 bases from J, the junction contained 10 bases not matched to a gene. The CDR3 is 15 residues long. This sequence was found in a female donor with multiple sclerosis, enrolled in a pregnancy study. The V and J genes are TRBV4-1 and TRBJ1-2; the match to TRBD1 covers 7 bases. This specimen consisted of CD8+ T cells from peripheral blood mononuclear cells, obtained in the second trimester of pregnancy. The DNA of the CDR3 is TGCGCCAGCAGCCAACCAGGGACAGCCTCGGGTGGCTACACCTTC. As protein: CASSQPGTASGGYTF.